This entry features one T cell receptor beta chain sequence. A second PCR of about 7 to 11 cycles used a sample-barcoded 5' primer and a J-beta primer mix. Using its own MiXCR run on the 5' RACE reads, TCRdb lists one record per CDR3 protein. Of roughly 800,000 distinct CDR3 sequences listed, 20% to 30% are singletons. CDR1 SQVTM and CDR2 ANQGSEA come from the germline V gene. V was clipped by 8 bases and J by 3 bases, with 14 bases between them. This CDR3 spans 13 amino acids. This record belongs to a study of blood T cells in healthy people across ages. The sample was also linked to a second study, of T cells of mothers and their children.

This chain joins TRBV29-1 and TRBJ2-1; D call uncertain. This receptor was obtained from a boy aged 10-17 years in good health. Sequencing was performed on blood. CDR3 bases: TGCAGCTCCCGACGGCCCAGCTACAATGAGCAGTTCTTC. Protein: CSSRRPSYNEQFF.